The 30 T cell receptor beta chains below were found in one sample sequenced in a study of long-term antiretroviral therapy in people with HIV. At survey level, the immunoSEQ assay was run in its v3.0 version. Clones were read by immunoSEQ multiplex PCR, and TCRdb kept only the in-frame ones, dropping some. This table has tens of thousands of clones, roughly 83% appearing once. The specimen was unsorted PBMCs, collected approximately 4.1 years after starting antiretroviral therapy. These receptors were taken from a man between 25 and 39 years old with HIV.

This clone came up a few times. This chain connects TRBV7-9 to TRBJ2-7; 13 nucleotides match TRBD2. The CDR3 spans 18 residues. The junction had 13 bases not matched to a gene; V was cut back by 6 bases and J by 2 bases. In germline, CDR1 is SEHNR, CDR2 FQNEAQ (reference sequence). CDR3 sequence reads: CASSTFLPGLAGAYEQYF. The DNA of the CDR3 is TGTGCCAGCAGTACCTTCCTACCCGGACTAGCGGGAGCCTACGAGCAGTACTTC. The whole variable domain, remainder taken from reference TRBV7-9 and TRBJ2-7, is DTGVSQNPRHKITKRGQNVTFRCDPISEHNRLYWYRQTLGQGPEFLTYFQNEAQLEKSRLLSDRFSAERPKGSFSTLEIQRTEQGDSAMYLCASSTFLPGLAGAYEQYFGPGTRLTVT.

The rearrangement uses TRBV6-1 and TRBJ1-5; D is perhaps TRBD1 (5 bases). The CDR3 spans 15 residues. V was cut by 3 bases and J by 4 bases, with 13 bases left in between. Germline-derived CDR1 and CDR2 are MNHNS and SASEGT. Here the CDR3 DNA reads TGTGCCAGCAGTGATGAATGGGCAGGGAATCAGCCCCAGCATTTT. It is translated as CASSDEWAGNQPQHF.

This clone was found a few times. CDR3 coding DNA: TGTGCCAGCAGCTCGGCTCCGGCCGGGCAGGGGATACAGCCCCAGCATTTT. Translation gives CASSSAPAGQGIQPQHF. The chain has TRBV7-6 and TRBJ1-5, with a tentative D call TRBD1 (6 bases). V lost 4 bases and J lost 7, with 23 bases in between. CDR1 and CDR2 from the germline V gene are SGHVS and FNYEAQ. The CDR3 runs 17 residues.

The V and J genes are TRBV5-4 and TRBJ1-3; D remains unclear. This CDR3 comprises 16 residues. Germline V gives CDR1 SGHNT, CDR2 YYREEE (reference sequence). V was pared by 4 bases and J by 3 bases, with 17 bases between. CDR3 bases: TGTGCCAGCAGCGGCGGTAGTGTTGCCCTTGGAAACACCATATATTTT. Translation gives CASSGGSVALGNTIYF.

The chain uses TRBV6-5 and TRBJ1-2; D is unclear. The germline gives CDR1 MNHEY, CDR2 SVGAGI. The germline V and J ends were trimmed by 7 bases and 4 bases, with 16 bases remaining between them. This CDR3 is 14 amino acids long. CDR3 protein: CASTWSQEGYGYTF. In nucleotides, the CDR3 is TGTGCCAGCACATGGTCCCAGGAGGGCTATGGCTACACCTTC.

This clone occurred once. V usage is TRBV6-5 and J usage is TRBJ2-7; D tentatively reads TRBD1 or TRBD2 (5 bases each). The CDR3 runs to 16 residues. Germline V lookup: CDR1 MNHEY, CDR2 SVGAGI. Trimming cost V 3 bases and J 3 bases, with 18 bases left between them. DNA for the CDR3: TGTGCCAGCAGTTATTCTGTCGGGACGGCAAACTACGAGCAGTACTTC. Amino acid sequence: CASSYSVGTANYEQYF.

CDR3 amino acids: CASSASGFPSDTQYF. CDR3 DNA: TGTGCCAGCAGCGCCTCGGGGTTCCCCTCAGATACGCAGTATTTT. V usage is TRBV9 and J usage is TRBJ2-3; tentatively, D is TRBD2 (5 bases). V was trimmed by 3 bases and J by 4 bases, leaving 15 bases between them. The CDR3 consists of 15 residues. CDR1 SGDLS and CDR2 YYNGEE come from the germline V gene.

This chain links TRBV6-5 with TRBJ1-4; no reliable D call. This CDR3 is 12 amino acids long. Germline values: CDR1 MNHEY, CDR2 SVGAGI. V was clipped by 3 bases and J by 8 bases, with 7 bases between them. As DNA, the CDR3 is TGTGCCAGCAGTTATGAAGGGGAAAAACTGTTTTTT. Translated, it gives CASSYEGEKLFF.

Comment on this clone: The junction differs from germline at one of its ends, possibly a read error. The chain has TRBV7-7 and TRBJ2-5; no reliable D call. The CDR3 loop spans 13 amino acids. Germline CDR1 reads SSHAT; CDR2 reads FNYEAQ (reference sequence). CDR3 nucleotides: TGTGCTAGCACCAAAGTGGGCCTAGAGACCCAGTACTTC. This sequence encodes CASTKVGLETQYF.

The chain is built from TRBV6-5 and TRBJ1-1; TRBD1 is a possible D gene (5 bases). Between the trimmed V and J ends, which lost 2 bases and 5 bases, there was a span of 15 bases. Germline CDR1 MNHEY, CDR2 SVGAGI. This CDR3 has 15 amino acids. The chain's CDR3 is CASSYLTRKGTEAFF. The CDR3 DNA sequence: TGTGCCAGCAGTTACCTCACTCGAAAGGGGACTGAAGCTTTCTTT.

CDR3 in amino acids: CASGSGLMARQPQHF. The DNA of the CDR3 is TGTGCTAGTGGTTCTGGACTCATGGCGCGACAGCCCCAGCATTTT. The chain employs TRBV12-5 and TRBJ1-5; D call uncertain. Trimming left V 4 bases short and J 7 bases short, with 17 bases between. The CDR3 totals 15 residues. CDR1 is LGHNT and CDR2 is FRNRAP in the germline V gene.

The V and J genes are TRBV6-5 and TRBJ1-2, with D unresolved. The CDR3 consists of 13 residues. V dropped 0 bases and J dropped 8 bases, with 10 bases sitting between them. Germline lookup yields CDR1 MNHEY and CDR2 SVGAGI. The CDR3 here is CASSYSGSDGYTF. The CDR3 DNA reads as TGTGCCAGCAGTTACTCCGGGTCGGACGGCTACACCTTC.

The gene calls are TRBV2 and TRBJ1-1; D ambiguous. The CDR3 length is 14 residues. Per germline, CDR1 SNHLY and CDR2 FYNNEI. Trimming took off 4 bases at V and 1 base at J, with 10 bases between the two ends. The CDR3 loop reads CASSALGRNTEAFF. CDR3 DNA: TGTGCCAGCAGTGCGCTAGGGAGGAACACTGAAGCTTTCTTT. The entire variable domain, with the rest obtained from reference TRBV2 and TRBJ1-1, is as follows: EPEVTQTPSHQVTQMGQEVILRCVPISNHLYFYWYRQILGQKVEFLVSFYNNEISEKSEIFDDQFSVERPDGSNFTLKIRSTKLEDSAMYFCASSALGRNTEAFFGQGTRLTVV.

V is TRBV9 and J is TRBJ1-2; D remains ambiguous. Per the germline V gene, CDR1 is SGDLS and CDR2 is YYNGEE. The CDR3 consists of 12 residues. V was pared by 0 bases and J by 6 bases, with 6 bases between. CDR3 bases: TGTGCCAGCAGCGTAGGTCTTGATGGCTACACCTTC. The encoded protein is CASSVGLDGYTF.

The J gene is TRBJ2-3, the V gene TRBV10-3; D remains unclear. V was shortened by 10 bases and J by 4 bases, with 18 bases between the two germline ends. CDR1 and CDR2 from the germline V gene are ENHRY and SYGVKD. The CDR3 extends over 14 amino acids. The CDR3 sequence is CATELGFGADTQYF. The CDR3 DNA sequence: TGTGCCACCGAGCTAGGATTCGGCGCAGATACGCAGTATTTT.

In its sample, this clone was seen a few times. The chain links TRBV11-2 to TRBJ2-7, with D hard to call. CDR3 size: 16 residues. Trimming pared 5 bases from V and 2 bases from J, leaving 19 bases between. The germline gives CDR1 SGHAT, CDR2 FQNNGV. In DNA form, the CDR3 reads TGTGCCAGCAGCCTTATCGGAACAGCATACCCCTACGAGCAGTACTTC. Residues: CASSLIGTAYPYEQYF. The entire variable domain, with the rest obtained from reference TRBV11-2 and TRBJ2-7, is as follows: EAGVAQSPRYKIIEKRQSVAFWCNPISGHATLYWYQQILGQGPKLLIQFQNNGVVDDSQLPKDRFSAERLKGVDSTLKIQPAKLEDSAVYLCASSLIGTAYPYEQYFGPGTRLTVT.

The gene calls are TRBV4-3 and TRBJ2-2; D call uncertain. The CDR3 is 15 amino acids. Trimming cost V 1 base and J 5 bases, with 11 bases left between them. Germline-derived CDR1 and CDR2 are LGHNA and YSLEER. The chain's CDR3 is CASSQVRHRTGELFF. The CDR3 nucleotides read TGCGCCAGCAGCCAAGTCAGACACCGGACCGGGGAGCTGTTTTTT.

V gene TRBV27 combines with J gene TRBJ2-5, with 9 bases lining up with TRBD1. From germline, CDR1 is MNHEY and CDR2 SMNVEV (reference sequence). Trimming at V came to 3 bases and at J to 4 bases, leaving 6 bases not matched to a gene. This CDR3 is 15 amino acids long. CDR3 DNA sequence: TGTGCCAGCAGTTTTTTTGGGACAGGGAGAGAGACCCAGTACTTC. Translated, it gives CASSFFGTGRETQYF.

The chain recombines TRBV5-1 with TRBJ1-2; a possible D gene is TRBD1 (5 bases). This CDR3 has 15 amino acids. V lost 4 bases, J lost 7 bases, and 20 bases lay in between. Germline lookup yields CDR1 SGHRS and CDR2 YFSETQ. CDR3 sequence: CASSGRGTLDPGYTF. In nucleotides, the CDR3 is TGCGCCAGCAGCGGCCGGGGGACTCTGGATCCTGGCTACACCTTC.

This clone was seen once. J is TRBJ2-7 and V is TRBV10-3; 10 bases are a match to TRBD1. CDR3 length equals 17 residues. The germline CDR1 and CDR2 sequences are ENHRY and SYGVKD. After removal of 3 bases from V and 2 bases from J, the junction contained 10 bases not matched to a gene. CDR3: CAISDRLYGTGAYEQYF. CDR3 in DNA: TGTGCCATCAGTGATCGTTTATATGGGACAGGGGCCTACGAGCAGTACTTC.

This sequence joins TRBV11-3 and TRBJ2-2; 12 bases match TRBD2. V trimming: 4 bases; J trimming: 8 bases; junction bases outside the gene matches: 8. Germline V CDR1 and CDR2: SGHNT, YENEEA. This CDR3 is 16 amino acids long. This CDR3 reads CASSSSLAGGAGELFF. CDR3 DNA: TGTGCCAGCAGCTCTTCGCTAGCGGGAGGGGCGGGGGAGCTGTTTTTT.

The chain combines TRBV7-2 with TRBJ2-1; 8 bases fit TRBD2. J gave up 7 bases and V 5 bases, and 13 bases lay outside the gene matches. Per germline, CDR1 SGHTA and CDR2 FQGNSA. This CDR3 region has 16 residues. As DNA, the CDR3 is TGTGCCAGCAGCCCGCGCGGGGGGTATCTAAAAAATGAGCAGTTCTTC. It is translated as CASSPRGGYLKNEQFF.

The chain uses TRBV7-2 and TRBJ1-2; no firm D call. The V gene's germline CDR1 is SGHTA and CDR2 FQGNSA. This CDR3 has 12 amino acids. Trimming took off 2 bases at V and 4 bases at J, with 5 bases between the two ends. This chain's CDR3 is CASSLSSYGYTF. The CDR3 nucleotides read TGTGCCAGCAGCTTATCCAGCTATGGCTACACCTTC.

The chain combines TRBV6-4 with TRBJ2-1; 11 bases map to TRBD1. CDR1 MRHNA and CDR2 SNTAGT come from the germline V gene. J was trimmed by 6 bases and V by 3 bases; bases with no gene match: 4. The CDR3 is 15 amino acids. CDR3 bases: TGTGCCAGCAGTGATTCCGGGACAGGGGGCAATGAGCAGTTCTTC. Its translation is CASSDSGTGGNEQFF.

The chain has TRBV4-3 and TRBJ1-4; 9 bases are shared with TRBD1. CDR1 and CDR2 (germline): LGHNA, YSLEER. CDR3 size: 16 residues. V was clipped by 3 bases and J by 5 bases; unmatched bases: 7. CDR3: CASSQRTGTGNEKLFF. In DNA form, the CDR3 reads TGCGCCAGCAGCCAGAGAACCGGGACAGGGAATGAAAAACTGTTTTTT.

CDR3 sequence (DNA): TGTGCCAGCAGCACTTGGGGGGGATACACCGGGGAGCTGTTTTTT. It is translated as CASSTWGGYTGELFF. V is TRBV6-5 and J is TRBJ2-2; TRBD2 matches 7 bases. The CDR3 runs to 15 residues. The trim removed 6 bases at V and 3 bases at J, leaving 7 bases unmatched. Looked up from germline, CDR1 is MNHEY and CDR2 is SVGAGI.

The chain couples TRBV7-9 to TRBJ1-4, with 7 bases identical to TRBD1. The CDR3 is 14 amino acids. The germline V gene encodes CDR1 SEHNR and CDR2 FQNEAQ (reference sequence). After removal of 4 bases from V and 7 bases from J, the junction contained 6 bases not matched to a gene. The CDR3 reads CASSWDRGIEKLFF. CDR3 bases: TGTGCCAGCAGCTGGGACAGAGGAATTGAAAAACTGTTTTTT.

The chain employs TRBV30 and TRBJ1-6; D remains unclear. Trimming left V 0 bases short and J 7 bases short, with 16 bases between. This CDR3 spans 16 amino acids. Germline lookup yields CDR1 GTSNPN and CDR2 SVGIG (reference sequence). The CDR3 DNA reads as TGTGCCTGGAGTGTACTTTTGGGCAGGAACAATTCACCCCTCCACTTT. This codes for CAWSVLLGRNNSPLHF. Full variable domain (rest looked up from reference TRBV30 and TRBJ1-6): SQTIHQWPATLVQPVGSPLSLECTVEGTSNPNLYWYRQAAGRGLQLLFYSVGIGQISSEVPQNLSASRPQDRQFILSSKKLLLSDSGFYLCAWSVLLGRNNSPLHFGNGTRLTVT.

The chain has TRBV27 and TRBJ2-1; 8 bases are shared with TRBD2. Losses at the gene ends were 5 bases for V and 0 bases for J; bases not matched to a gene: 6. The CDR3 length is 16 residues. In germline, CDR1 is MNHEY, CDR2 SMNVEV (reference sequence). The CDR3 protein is CASSTRSGSSYNEQFF. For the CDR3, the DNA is TGTGCCAGCAGTACCAGAAGCGGGAGCTCCTACAATGAGCAGTTCTTC.

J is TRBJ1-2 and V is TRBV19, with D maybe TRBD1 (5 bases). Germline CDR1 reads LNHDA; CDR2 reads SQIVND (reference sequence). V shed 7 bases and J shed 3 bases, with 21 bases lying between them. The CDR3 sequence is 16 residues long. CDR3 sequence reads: CASTFRSEGPYYGYTF. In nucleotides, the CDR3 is TGTGCCAGTACGTTTCGGTCCGAGGGACCTTACTATGGCTACACCTTC.